The 31 T cell receptor beta chains listed next were all sequenced from one sample in a study of control samples from healthy donors and cancer patients. Clones were read by immunoSEQ multiplex PCR, and TCRdb kept only the in-frame ones, dropping some. This table holds 150,000 or so clones, 70% to 90% found once. Sequenced material: blood. The receptors here all came from a man aged 18 to 35 in good health.

Comments on this clone: In the same sample, other DNA sequences code for this CDR3. V usage is TRBV19 and J usage is TRBJ2-2; unclear D gene. There are 12 residues in the CDR3. The V end was cut by 3 bases, the J end by 6 bases, with 5 bases between. Germline assignment: CDR1 LNHDA and CDR2 SQIVND (reference sequence). DNA of the CDR3: TGTGCCAGTAGTATTGGACCCGGGGAGCTGTTTTTT. Protein sequence: CASSIGPGELFF.

CDR3 loop: CASSTLDAGGNEQFF. The CDR3 DNA reads as TGTGCCAGTAGTACCTTGGACGCAGGGGGGAATGAGCAGTTCTTC. The gene calls are TRBV19 and TRBJ2-1, with a tentative D call TRBD1 (7 bases). Trimming took off 4 bases at V and 7 bases at J, with 17 bases between the two ends. This CDR3 has 15 amino acids. Germline V gene data show CDR1 as LNHDA and CDR2 as SQIVND (reference sequence).

This clone was counted a single time. This chain uses TRBV6-5 with TRBJ2-3, with D perhaps TRBD2 (5 bases). Between the trimmed V and J ends, which lost 6 bases and 4 bases, there was a span of 14 bases. This CDR3 region has 14 residues. Germline CDR1 reads MNHEY; CDR2 reads SVGAGI. The CDR3 DNA follows: TGTGCCAGCAGGGACGGCGGGTACCCAGATACGCAGTATTTT. Protein sequence: CASRDGGYPDTQYF.

The J gene is TRBJ2-2, the V gene TRBV3-1 (or the pseudogene TRBV3-2); D possibly matches TRBD1 or TRBD2 (5 bases each). V was pared by 6 bases and J by 6 bases, with 17 bases between. The germline V gene has CDR1 LGHDT and CDR2 YNNKEL (reference sequence). CDR3 length equals 15 residues. This CDR3 reads CASSRRDPTPGELFF. The CDR3 DNA follows: TGTGCCAGCAGTCGCCGGGACCCAACGCCCGGGGAGCTGTTTTTT.

The chain couples TRBV30 to TRBJ1-1, with D maybe TRBD1 (6 bases). The CDR3 is 15 residues long. The V and J ends lost 5 bases and 1 base respectively, with 17 bases between them. Germline CDR1 GTSNPN, CDR2 SVGIG (reference sequence). The CDR3 is CAWVQSRGPNTEAFF. The CDR3 nucleotides are TGTGCCTGGGTGCAAAGCAGGGGACCGAACACTGAAGCTTTCTTT.

The V call is TRBV4-1, the J call TRBJ2-5; 8 nucleotides agree with TRBD1. Germline values: CDR1 MGHRA, CDR2 YSYEKL. This CDR3 has 15 residues. Trimming at V came to 4 bases and at J to 5 bases, leaving 9 bases not matched to a gene. CDR3 sequence (DNA): TGCGCCAGCAGCCTACGGCAGGGGGCCCGTGAGACCCAGTACTTC. Amino acid sequence: CASSLRQGARETQYF.

This chain uses TRBV5-3 with TRBJ2-2; D not certain. TRBV5-3 is recorded as an ORF, its role being uncertain. Trimming shortened V by 2 bases and J by 6 bases, and 11 bases separated the two germline ends. The CDR3 length is 14 residues. CDR3 loop: CARSFRRLAGELFF. Written as DNA, the CDR3 is TGTGCCAGAAGCTTTCGTCGTCTGGCCGGGGAGCTGTTTTTT.

The chain combines TRBV2 with TRBJ1-5, with D possibly being TRBD1 (5 bases). CDR3 length: 15 amino acids. Germline CDR1 and CDR2: SNHLY and FYNNEI. V lost 3 bases and J 3 bases, leaving 12 bases between the germline ends. CDR3 residues: CASSDRGLDNQPQHF. Written as DNA, the CDR3 is TGTGCCAGCAGTGATAGGGGTTTAGACAATCAGCCCCAGCATTTT.

The count of this clone is one. J is TRBJ1-2 and V is TRBV7-2; maybe TRBD1 (6 bases). This CDR3 spans 13 amino acids. Trimming cost V 6 bases and J 4 bases, with 12 bases left between them. In germline, CDR1 is SGHTA, CDR2 FQGNSA. The CDR3 sequence: CASRPDSSYGYTF. As DNA, the CDR3 is TGTGCCAGCAGGCCGGACAGCTCCTATGGCTACACCTTC.

The chain combines TRBV4-1 with TRBJ1-6, with D perhaps TRBD1 (5 bases). CDR1 MGHRA and CDR2 YSYEKL come from the germline V gene. Trimming took off 2 bases at V and 13 bases at J, with 12 bases between the two ends. The CDR3 consists of 13 residues. The CDR3 bases are TGCGCCAGCAGCCAAATAGACAGCGGGCCCCTCCACTTT. Translating it yields CASSQIDSGPLHF.

This clone occurred once. V is TRBV5-5 and J is TRBJ1-6; no reliable D call. Germline CDR1 and CDR2: SGHKS and YYEKEE (reference sequence). V gave up 0 bases and J gave up 9 bases, with 4 bases separating them. This CDR3 region has 12 residues. For the CDR3, the DNA is TGTGCCAGCAGCTTGGGAAGTTCACCCCTCCACTTT. Translated: CASSLGSSPLHF.

V usage is TRBV28 and J usage is TRBJ1-5; tentative D call: TRBD1 (5 bases). CDR3 length: 15 amino acids. Deletions cut 3 bases from V and 3 bases from J, with 12 bases between. The germline CDR1 and CDR2 sequences are MDHEN and SYDVKM. CDR3 region: CASSLSGVNNQPQHF. DNA of the CDR3: TGTGCCAGCAGTTTGTCGGGGGTGAACAATCAGCCCCAGCATTTT.

This rearrangement joins TRBV28 to TRBJ2-5; 8 bases line up with TRBD2. After removal of 6 bases from V and 0 bases from J, the junction contained 3 bases not matched to a gene. The CDR3 covers 14 residues. The germline CDR1 and CDR2 sequences are MDHEN and SYDVKM. The CDR3 here is CASSGGGYQETQYF. In DNA form, the CDR3 reads TGTGCCAGCAGCGGGGGGGGGTACCAAGAGACCCAGTACTTC.

This chain uses TRBV3-1 (or the pseudogene TRBV3-2) with TRBJ2-1; D remains unclear. CDR3 length: 13 residues. V lost 4 bases and J 6 bases, leaving 10 bases between the germline ends. Germline-derived CDR1 and CDR2 are LGHDT and YNNKEL (reference sequence). The CDR3 here is CASSPWVSNEQFF. The CDR3 nucleotides are TGTGCCAGCAGCCCATGGGTCAGCAATGAGCAGTTCTTC.

The genes are TRBV27 and TRBJ2-2, with no clear D. In germline, CDR1 is MNHEY, CDR2 SMNVEV (reference sequence). V was trimmed by 2 bases and J by 14 bases, leaving 15 bases between them. The CDR3 spans 13 residues. The CDR3: CASSLAVPGVLFF. Written as DNA, the CDR3 is TGTGCCAGCAGTTTAGCCGTGCCTGGGGTACTGTTTTTT.

V and J are TRBV6-5 and TRBJ2-2; 7 bases match TRBD1. The trim removed 2 bases at V and 14 bases at J, leaving 5 bases unmatched. CDR1 MNHEY and CDR2 SVGAGI come from the germline V gene. This CDR3 has 12 residues. CDR3 DNA sequence: TGTGCCAGCAGTTACAGACAGGGTAACCTGTTTTTT. Encoded protein: CASSYRQGNLFF.

The chain uses TRBV4-1 and TRBJ1-3; D is perhaps TRBD1 (6 bases). V shed 0 bases and J shed 0 bases, with 15 bases lying between them. Germline loops: CDR1 MGHRA, CDR2 YSYEKL. The CDR3 is made up of 18 amino acids. CDR3 amino acids: CASSQDSPGVLSGNTIYF. CDR3 coding DNA: TGCGCCAGCAGCCAAGATTCACCAGGGGTCCTCTCTGGAAACACCATATATTTT.

V is TRBV5-8 and J is TRBJ2-1; D uncertain. Trimming cost V 0 bases and J 12 bases, with 19 bases left between them. Germline CDR1 SGHTS, CDR2 YDEGEE. CDR3 length: 15 amino acids. This CDR3 is CASSLDRLPELAQFF. The CDR3 DNA reads as TGTGCCAGCAGCTTGGACAGACTTCCAGAGCTGGCGCAGTTCTTC.

The CDR3 here is CASSPRASGGTDTQYF. In DNA form, the CDR3 reads TGTGCCAGCAGCCCCCGGGCTAGCGGGGGCACAGATACGCAGTATTTT. The rearrangement links TRBV9 to TRBJ2-3, with 9 positions matching TRBD2. J was trimmed by 1 base and V by 4 bases; bases with no gene match: 7. This CDR3 spans 16 amino acids. Germline loops: CDR1 SGDLS, CDR2 YYNGEE.

The chain links TRBV7-2 to TRBJ2-5, with 11 nucleotides matching TRBD2. CDR3 length: 16 amino acids. Trimming removed 2 bases from V and 1 base from J; junction bases left unmatched: 3. The germline CDR1 and CDR2 sequences are SGHTA and FQGNSA. In DNA form, the CDR3 reads TGTGCCAGCAGCTTAACTAGCGGGGGCCTCCAAGAGACCCAGTACTTC. As protein: CASSLTSGGLQETQYF.

The rearrangement uses TRBV19 and TRBJ2-2; 7 bases align to TRBD1. CDR3 length equals 14 residues. Per germline, CDR1 LNHDA and CDR2 SQIVND (reference sequence). Unmatched junction bases numbered 7, after V lost 7 bases and J lost 5 bases. DNA of the CDR3: TGTGCCAGTAAATGGACAGGACAGACCGGGGAGCTGTTTTTT. Its protein product is CASKWTGQTGELFF. The full variable domain, rest sourced from reference TRBV19 and TRBJ2-2, is DGGITQSPKYLFRKEGQNVTLSCEQNLNHDAMYWYRQDPGQGLRLIYYSQIVNDFQKGDIAEGYSVSREKKESFPLTVTSAQKNPTAFYLCASKWTGQTGELFFGEGSRLTVL.

The chain uses TRBV30 and TRBJ2-3, with 7 nucleotides matching TRBD1. The CDR3 is 14 residues long. Germline V gene lookup returns CDR1 GTSNPN and CDR2 SVGIG (reference sequence). The V segment lost 4 bases and the J segment 3 bases; nucleotides outside the gene matches: 7. CDR3 coding DNA: TGTGCCTGGACGACAGGGCAGGGTACAGATACGCAGTATTTT. This codes for CAWTTGQGTDTQYF.

The J gene is TRBJ2-2, the V gene TRBV7-2; D is perhaps TRBD2 (6 bases). The ends were cut back, 1 base at V and 4 bases at J, with 10 bases in the middle. The germline gives CDR1 SGHTA, CDR2 FQGNSA. CDR3 size: 15 residues. The CDR3 region has the DNA TGTGCCAGCAGCTTAGATCCCGGGGGCACCGGGGAGCTGTTTTTT. It specifies CASSLDPGGTGELFF.

The chain combines TRBV30 with TRBJ1-2; D possibly corresponds to TRBD1 (5 bases). V gave up 4 bases and J gave up 4 bases, with 7 bases separating them. The CDR3 is 11 residues long. Per germline, CDR1 GTSNPN and CDR2 SVGIG (reference sequence). CDR3 sequence reads: CAWNRIYGYTF. The CDR3 region has the DNA TGTGCCTGGAACAGGATCTATGGCTACACCTTC.

This chain connects TRBV2 to TRBJ1-4, with 8 bases that match TRBD1. Germline V lookup: CDR1 SNHLY, CDR2 FYNNEI. J lost 4 bases, V lost 2 bases, and 3 bases had no gene match. The CDR3 loop spans 15 amino acids. In nucleotides, the CDR3 is TGTGCCAGCAGTGAACAGGGGGCGGGTAATGAAAAACTGTTTTTT. Translation gives CASSEQGAGNEKLFF.

The chain recombines TRBV7-3 with TRBJ1-1, with TRBD1 as a possible D gene (5 bases). V gave up 11 bases and J gave up 3 bases, with 13 bases separating them. The germline CDR1 and CDR2 sequences are SGHTA and FQGTGA. This CDR3 has 12 residues. The CDR3 sequence: CAARDGHTEAFF. As DNA, the CDR3 is TGTGCCGCAAGGGACGGGCACACTGAAGCTTTCTTT. Full variable domain (outside the CDR3, taken from reference TRBV7-3 and TRBJ1-1): GAGVSQTPSNKVTEKGKYVELRCDPISGHTALYWYRQSLGQGPEFLIYFQGTGAADDSGLPNDRFFAVRPEGSVSTLKIQRTERGDSAVYLCAARDGHTEAFFGQGTRLTVV.

Details on this clone: In the same sample, other DNA sequences code for this CDR3. The chain carries TRBV6-2 or TRBV6-3 and TRBJ1-2; D remains ambiguous. The CDR3 consists of 13 residues. V was trimmed by 2 bases and J by 4 bases, leaving 8 bases between them. The germline gives CDR1 MNHEY, CDR2 SVGEGT. In nucleotides, the CDR3 is TGTGCCAGCAGTTACAGGGATGGCTATGGCTACACCTTC. This gives the protein CASSYRDGYGYTF.

This clone was detected only once. The chain carries TRBV18 and TRBJ1-1; a possible D gene is TRBD1 (5 bases). This CDR3 has 14 amino acids. V lost 1 base and J 1 base, leaving 7 bases between the germline ends. CDR1 and CDR2 (germline): KGHSH, LQKENI. CDR3 residues: CASSPRGKNTEAFF. DNA of the CDR3: TGTGCCAGCTCACCACGGGGGAAGAACACTGAAGCTTTCTTT.

The V call is TRBV5-1, the J call TRBJ2-3; possibly TRBD1 or TRBD2 for D (5 bases each). CDR3 size: 13 residues. With 4 bases removed from V and 4 bases from J, the gap between germline ends came to 10 bases. The germline V gene encodes CDR1 SGHRS and CDR2 YFSETQ. The CDR3 here is CASSLGTSDTQYF. CDR3 coding DNA: TGCGCCAGCAGCCTTGGGACGTCAGATACGCAGTATTTT.

This chain links TRBV7-3 with TRBJ2-2; D call uncertain. Germline assignment: CDR1 SGHTA and CDR2 FQGTGA. The germline V and J ends were trimmed by 1 base and 0 bases, with 9 bases remaining between them. The CDR3 contains 16 residues. CDR3 region: CASSLIRATNTGELFF. The CDR3 bases are TGTGCCAGCAGCTTAATAAGGGCCACGAACACCGGGGAGCTGTTTTTT. Combining the CDR3 with reference TRBV7-3 and TRBJ2-2 gives the whole variable domain GAGVSQTPSNKVTEKGKYVELRCDPISGHTALYWYRQSLGQGPEFLIYFQGTGAADDSGLPNDRFFAVRPEGSVSTLKIQRTERGDSAVYLCASSLIRATNTGELFFGEGSRLTVL.

The chain is built from TRBV24-1 and TRBJ2-3, with D uncertain. V gave up 4 bases and J gave up 2 bases, with 6 bases separating them. CDR1 KGHDR and CDR2 SFDVKD come from the germline V gene. The CDR3 covers 13 residues. CDR3 sequence (DNA): TGTGCCACCAGTGAACAGTACACAGATACGCAGTATTTT. As protein: CATSEQYTDTQYF.